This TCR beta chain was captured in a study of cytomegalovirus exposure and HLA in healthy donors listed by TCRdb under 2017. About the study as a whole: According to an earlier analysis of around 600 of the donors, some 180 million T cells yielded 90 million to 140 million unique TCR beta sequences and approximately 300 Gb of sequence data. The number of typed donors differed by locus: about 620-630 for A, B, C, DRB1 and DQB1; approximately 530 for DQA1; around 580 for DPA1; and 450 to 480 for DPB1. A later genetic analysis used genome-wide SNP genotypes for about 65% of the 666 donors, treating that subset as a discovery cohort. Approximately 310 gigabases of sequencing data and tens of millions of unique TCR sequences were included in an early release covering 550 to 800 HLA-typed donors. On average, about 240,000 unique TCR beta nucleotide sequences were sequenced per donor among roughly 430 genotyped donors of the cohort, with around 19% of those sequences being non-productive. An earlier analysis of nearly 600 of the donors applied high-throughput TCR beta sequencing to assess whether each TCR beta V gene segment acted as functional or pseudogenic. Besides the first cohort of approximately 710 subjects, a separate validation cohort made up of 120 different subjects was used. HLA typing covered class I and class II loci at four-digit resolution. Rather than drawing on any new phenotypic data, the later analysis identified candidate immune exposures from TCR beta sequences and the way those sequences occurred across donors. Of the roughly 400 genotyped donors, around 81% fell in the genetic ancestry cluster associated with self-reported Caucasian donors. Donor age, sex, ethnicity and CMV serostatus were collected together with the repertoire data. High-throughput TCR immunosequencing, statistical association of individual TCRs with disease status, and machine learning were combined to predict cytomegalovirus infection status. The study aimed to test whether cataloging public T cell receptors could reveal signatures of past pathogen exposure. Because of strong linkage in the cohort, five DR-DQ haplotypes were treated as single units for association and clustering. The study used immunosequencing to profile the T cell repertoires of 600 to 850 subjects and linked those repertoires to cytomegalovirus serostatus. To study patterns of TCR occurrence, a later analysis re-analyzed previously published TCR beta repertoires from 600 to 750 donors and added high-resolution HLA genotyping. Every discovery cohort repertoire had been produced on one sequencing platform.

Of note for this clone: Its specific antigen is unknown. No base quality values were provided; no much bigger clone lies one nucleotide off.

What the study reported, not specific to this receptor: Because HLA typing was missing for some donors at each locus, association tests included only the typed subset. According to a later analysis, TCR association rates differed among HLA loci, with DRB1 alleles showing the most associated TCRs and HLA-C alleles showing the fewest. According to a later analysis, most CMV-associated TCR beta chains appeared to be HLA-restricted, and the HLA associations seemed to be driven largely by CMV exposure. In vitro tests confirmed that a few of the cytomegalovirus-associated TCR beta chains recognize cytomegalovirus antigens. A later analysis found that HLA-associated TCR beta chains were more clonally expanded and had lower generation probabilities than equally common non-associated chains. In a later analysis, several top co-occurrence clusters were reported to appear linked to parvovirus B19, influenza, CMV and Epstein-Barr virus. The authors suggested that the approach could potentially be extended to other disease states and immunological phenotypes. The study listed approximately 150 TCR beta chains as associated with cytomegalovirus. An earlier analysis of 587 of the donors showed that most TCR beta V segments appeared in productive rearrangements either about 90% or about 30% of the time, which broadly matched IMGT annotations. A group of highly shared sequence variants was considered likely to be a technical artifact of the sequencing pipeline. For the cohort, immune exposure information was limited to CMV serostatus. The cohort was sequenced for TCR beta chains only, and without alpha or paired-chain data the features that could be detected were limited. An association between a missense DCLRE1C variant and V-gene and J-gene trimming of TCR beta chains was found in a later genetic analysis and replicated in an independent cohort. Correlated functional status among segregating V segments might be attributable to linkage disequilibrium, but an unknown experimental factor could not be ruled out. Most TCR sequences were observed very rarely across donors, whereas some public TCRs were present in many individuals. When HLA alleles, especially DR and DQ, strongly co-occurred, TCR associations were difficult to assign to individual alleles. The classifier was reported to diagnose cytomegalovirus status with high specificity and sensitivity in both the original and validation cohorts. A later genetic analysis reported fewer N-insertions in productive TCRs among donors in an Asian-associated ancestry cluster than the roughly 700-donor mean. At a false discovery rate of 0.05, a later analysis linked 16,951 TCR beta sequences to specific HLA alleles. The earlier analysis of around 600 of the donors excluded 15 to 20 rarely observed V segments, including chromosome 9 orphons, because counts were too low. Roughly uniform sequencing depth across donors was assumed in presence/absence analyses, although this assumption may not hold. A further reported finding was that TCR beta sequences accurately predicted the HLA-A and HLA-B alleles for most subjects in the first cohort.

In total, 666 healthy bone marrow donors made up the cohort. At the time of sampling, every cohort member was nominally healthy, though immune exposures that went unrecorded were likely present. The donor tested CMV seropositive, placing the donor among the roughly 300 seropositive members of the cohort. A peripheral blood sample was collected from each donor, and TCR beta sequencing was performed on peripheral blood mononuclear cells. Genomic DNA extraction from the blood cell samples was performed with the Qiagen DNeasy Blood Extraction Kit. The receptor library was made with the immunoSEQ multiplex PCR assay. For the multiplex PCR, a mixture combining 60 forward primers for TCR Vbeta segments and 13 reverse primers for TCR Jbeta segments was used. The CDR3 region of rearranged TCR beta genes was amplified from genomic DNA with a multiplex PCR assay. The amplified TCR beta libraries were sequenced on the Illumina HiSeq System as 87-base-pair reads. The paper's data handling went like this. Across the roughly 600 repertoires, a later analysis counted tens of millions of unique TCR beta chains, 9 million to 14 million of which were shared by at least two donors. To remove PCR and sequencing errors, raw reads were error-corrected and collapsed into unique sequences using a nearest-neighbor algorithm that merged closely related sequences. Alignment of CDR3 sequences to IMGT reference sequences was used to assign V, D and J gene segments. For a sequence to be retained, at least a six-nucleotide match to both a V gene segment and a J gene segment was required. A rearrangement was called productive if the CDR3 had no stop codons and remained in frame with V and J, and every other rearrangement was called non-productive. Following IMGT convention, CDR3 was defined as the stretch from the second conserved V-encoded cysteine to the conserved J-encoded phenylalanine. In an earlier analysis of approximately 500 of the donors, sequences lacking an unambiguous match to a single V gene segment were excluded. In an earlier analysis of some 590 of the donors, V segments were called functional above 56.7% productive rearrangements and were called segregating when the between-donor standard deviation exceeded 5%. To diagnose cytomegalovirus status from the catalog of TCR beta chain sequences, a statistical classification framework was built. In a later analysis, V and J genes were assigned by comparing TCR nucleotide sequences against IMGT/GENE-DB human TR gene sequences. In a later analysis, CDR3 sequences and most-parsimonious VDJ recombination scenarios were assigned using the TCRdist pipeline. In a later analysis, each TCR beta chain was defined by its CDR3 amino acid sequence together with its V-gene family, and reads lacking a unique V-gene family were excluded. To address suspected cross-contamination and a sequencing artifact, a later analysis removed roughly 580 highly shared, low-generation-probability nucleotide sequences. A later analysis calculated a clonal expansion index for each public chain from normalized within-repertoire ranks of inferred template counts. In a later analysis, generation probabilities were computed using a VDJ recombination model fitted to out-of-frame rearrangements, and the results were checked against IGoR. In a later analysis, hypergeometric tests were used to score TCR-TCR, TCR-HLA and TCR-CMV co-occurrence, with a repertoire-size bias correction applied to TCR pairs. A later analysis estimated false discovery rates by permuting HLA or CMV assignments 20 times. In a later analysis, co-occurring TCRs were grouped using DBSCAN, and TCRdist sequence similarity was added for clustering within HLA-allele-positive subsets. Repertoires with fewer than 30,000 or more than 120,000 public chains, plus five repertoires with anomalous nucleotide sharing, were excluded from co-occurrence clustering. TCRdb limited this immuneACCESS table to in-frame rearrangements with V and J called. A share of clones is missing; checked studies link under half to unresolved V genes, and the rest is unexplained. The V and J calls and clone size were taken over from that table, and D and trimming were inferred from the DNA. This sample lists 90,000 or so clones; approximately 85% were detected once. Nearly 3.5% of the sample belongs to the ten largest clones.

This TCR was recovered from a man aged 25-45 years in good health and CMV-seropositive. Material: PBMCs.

CDR3 protein: CASSQDHGPGEQYF. In nucleotides, the sequence is TGCGCCAGCAGCCAAGATCACGGTCCGGGAGAGCAGTACTTC. The rearrangement combines TRBV4-1 with TRBJ2-7, with TRBD2 as a weak D call on 5 bases. The germline V gene supplies CDR1 MGHRA and CDR2 YSYEKL. The CDR3 covers 14 residues, taking in both the cysteine and the phenylalanine. CDR3 DNA is the only sequence kept; it has 42 bases, read in frame from the first base. The junction shows trimming of 0 bases on V and 7 bases on J, plus 13 bases between the germline ends.